Shown below are 32 T cell receptor beta chains from a single sample sequenced in a study of cytomegalovirus exposure and HLA in healthy donors. PCR was performed using 60 Vbeta and 13 Jbeta primers. The repertoire was sequenced with immunoSEQ multiplex PCR; TCRdb's copy has only in-frame clones and lacks some. This specimen shows about 170,000 clones; the ten leading clones hold 0.65% to 0.9%. The sequencing input was PBMCs. Source of these receptors: a young woman in good health and CMV-seropositive.

This chain joins TRBV2 and TRBJ1-2, with 9 bases lining up with TRBD1. V gave up 6 bases and J gave up 4 bases; unmatched junction bases: 18. Per the germline V gene, CDR1 is SNHLY and CDR2 is FYNNEI. The CDR3 has 18 amino acids. The CDR3 here is CASSPRGGIRDRVYGYTF. Written as DNA, the CDR3 is TGTGCCAGCAGCCCACGGGGGGGGATCCGGGACAGGGTCTATGGCTACACCTTC. The whole variable domain, remainder taken from reference TRBV2 and TRBJ1-2, is EPEVTQTPSHQVTQMGQEVILRCVPISNHLYFYWYRQILGQKVEFLVSFYNNEISEKSEIFDDQFSVERPDGSNFTLKIRSTKLEDSAMYFCASSPRGGIRDRVYGYTFGSGTRLTVV.

The gene calls are TRBV6-5 and TRBJ1-1, with 8 bases lining up with TRBD1. CDR1 and CDR2 (germline): MNHEY, SVGAGI. The V and J ends lost 6 bases and 6 bases, in that order; junction bases with no gene match: 0. The CDR3 consists of 11 residues. CDR3 protein: CASRTGAEAFF. Written as DNA, the CDR3 is TGTGCCAGCAGGACAGGGGCTGAAGCTTTCTTT.

The chain links TRBV19 to TRBJ2-2; 7 bases agree with TRBD2. Germline V CDR1 and CDR2: LNHDA, SQIVND (reference sequence). The V and J ends lost 6 bases and 1 base, in that order; junction bases with no gene match: 2. The CDR3 spans 14 residues. The chain's CDR3 is CASSGRRNTGELFF. In DNA, the CDR3 is TGTGCCAGTAGCGGGAGGAGGAACACCGGGGAGCTGTTTTTT.

The chain recombines TRBV29-1 with TRBJ1-6; D not resolved. Germline V gene sequence: CDR1 SQVTM, CDR2 ANQGSEA. V was clipped by 2 bases and J by 6 bases, with 11 bases between them. The CDR3 consists of 14 residues. CDR3 in amino acids: CSVELTHRNSPLHF. The DNA for the CDR3 is TGCAGCGTTGAACTGACTCACCGTAATTCACCCCTCCACTTT.

The V call is TRBV13, the J call TRBJ2-2; 11 bases line up with TRBD1. The length of the CDR3 is 16 residues. With V trimmed by 3 bases and J by 4 bases, 4 bases remained unmatched. The germline V gene has CDR1 PRHDT and CDR2 FYEKMQ (reference sequence). DNA for the CDR3: TGTGCCAGCAGCTTGGGACAGGGGGGTAGCACCGGGGAGCTGTTTTTT. Its translation is CASSLGQGGSTGELFF.

This chain connects TRBV5-4 to TRBJ1-3, with D tentatively TRBD1 (6 bases). The CDR3 extends over 15 amino acids. V was clipped by 4 bases and J by 0 bases, with 11 bases between them. Germline values: CDR1 SGHNT, CDR2 YYREEE (reference sequence). CDR3 sequence reads: CASSQDRASGNTIYF. CDR3 in DNA: TGTGCCAGCAGCCAGGACAGAGCCTCTGGAAACACCATATATTTT.

This sequence joins TRBV6-1 and TRBJ2-7, with 7 bases matching TRBD1. The junction had 16 bases not matched to a gene; V was cut back by 10 bases and J by 4 bases. Germline CDR1 reads MNHNS; CDR2 reads SASEGT. The CDR3 has 15 residues. The CDR3 DNA sequence: TGTGCCACTACACAACGGGACAGAGAATTTTACGAGCAGTACTTC. This gives the protein CATTQRDREFYEQYF.

This chain uses TRBV7-6 with TRBJ1-1, with D unclear. Germline V gene lookup returns CDR1 SGHVS and CDR2 FNYEAQ. V gave up 1 base and J gave up 3 bases, with 12 bases separating them. The CDR3 has 15 residues. CDR3 protein: CASSLVGGGYTEAFF. In DNA form, the CDR3 reads TGTGCCAGCAGCTTAGTTGGAGGAGGGTACACTGAAGCTTTCTTT.

The CDR3: CASSPPDFTYNEQFF. The CDR3 nucleotides are TGTGCCAGCTCACCACCCGACTTCACATACAATGAGCAGTTCTTC. The chain carries TRBV18 and TRBJ2-1; D is unclear. Germline-derived CDR1 and CDR2 are KGHSH and LQKENI. CDR3 length: 15 residues. The V end was cut by 0 bases, the J end by 4 bases, with 10 bases between.

This sequence joins TRBV29-1 and TRBJ2-7, with a possible D match to TRBD2 (7 bases). Trimming shortened V by 1 base and J by 7 bases, and 14 bases separated the two germline ends. There are 13 residues in the CDR3. Germline V CDR1 and CDR2: SQVTM, ANQGSEA. The CDR3 loop is CSVEGGGAGEQYF. The DNA of the CDR3 is TGCAGCGTTGAAGGGGGGGGCGCGGGAGAGCAGTACTTC.

The chain combines TRBV15 with TRBJ1-1; no definite D call. Trimming removed 5 bases at V and 2 bases at J, with 9 bases between. Germline CDR1 LNHNV, CDR2 YYDKDF (reference sequence). The CDR3 is 13 residues long. The CDR3: CATSRAVNTEAFF. In DNA form, the CDR3 reads TGTGCCACCAGCCGCGCCGTTAACACTGAAGCTTTCTTT.

This chain links TRBV10-3 with TRBJ1-1; 9 positions match TRBD1. Per germline, CDR1 ENHRY and CDR2 SYGVKD. CDR3 length: 13 amino acids. Trimming took 6 bases from V and 4 from J; bases not matched to a gene: 3. CDR3 bases: TGTGCCATCAGCCGGGACAGGGTCACTGAAGCTTTCTTT. Its protein is CAISRDRVTEAFF.

This sequence joins TRBV30 and TRBJ1-4; 10 bases match TRBD1. With V trimmed by 2 bases and J by 7 bases, 4 bases remained unmatched. The CDR3 runs 14 residues. Germline values: CDR1 GTSNPN, CDR2 SVGIG (reference sequence). CDR3 coding DNA: TGTGCCTGGAGTTTGACAGGGGGCAGTGAAAAACTGTTTTTT. Protein sequence: CAWSLTGGSEKLFF.

This sequence joins TRBV5-6 and TRBJ2-5; D gene uncertain. Trimming took 3 bases from V and 6 from J, leaving 12 bases between them. The germline V gene has CDR1 SGHDT and CDR2 YYEEEE. The CDR3 contains 13 residues. CDR3 in DNA: TGTGCCAGCAGCTGGAGTGGGTTAAAGACCCAGTACTTC. This translates into CASSWSGLKTQYF. Variable domain in full (rest from reference TRBV5-6 and TRBJ2-5): DAGVTQSPTHLIKTRGQQVTLRCSPKSGHDTVSWYQQALGQGPQFIFQYYEEEERQRGNFPDRFSGHQFPNYSSELNVNALLLGDSALYLCASSWSGLKTQYFGPGTRLLVL.

The rearrangement links TRBV5-4 to TRBJ2-2; perhaps TRBD2 as D (6 bases). Trimming removed 7 bases at V and 7 bases at J, with 23 bases between. This CDR3 spans 16 amino acids. In germline, CDR1 is SGHNT, CDR2 YYREEE (reference sequence). CDR3 in DNA: TGTGCCAGCTTTCTCCGGGACGGCGGGGCTCACGGGGAGCTGTTTTTT. Translated, it gives CASFLRDGGAHGELFF.

The chain employs TRBV4-2 and TRBJ2-5; D remains unclear. The J call may not be correct, given that the DNA end is closer to TRBJ2-7. CDR1 is LGHNA, CDR2 YNFKEQ, per germline. The CDR3 contains 16 residues. CDR3 coding DNA: TGTGCCAGCAGCCAAGAACAGCAGGCCACCTCCTACGAGCAGTACTTC. This codes for CASSQEQQATSYEQYF.

V gene TRBV5-4 combines with J gene TRBJ2-5; TRBD2 matches 8 bases. The germline CDR1 and CDR2 sequences are SGHNT and YYREEE (reference sequence). This CDR3 spans 16 amino acids. V dropped 1 base and J dropped 2; count of bases not matched to a gene: 7. CDR3 coding DNA: TGTGCCAGCAGCTTGACTCTCCCGGGGGGGCAAGAGACCCAGTACTTC. This sequence encodes CASSLTLPGGQETQYF.

CDR3 amino acids: CASSQKGGDTEAFF. In DNA, the CDR3 is TGTGCCAGCAGTCAAAAGGGGGGGGACACTGAAGCTTTCTTT. The rearrangement joins TRBV2 to TRBJ1-1, with D possibly being TRBD1 (6 bases). The length of the CDR3 is 14 residues. Trimming stripped 5 bases from V and 3 bases from J, with 13 bases between. Germline V gene lookup returns CDR1 SNHLY and CDR2 FYNNEI.

The genes are TRBV7-2 and TRBJ2-1; 14 bases match TRBD2. Germline V gene sequence: CDR1 SGHTA, CDR2 FQGNSA. V lost 7 bases to trimming and J lost 12 bases; unmatched junction nucleotides: 17. The CDR3 contains 17 residues. CDR3 amino acids: CASTPPGLAGESPRQFF. The DNA of the CDR3 is TGTGCCAGCACCCCACCGGGACTAGCGGGAGAAAGCCCCCGGCAGTTCTTC.

The V gene is TRBV11-2, the J gene TRBJ1-2, with D unresolved. V lost 4 bases and J 2 bases, leaving 8 bases between the germline ends. This CDR3 is 13 amino acids long. Germline V CDR1 and CDR2: SGHAT, FQNNGV. CDR3 in DNA: TGTGCCAGCAGCTCGCAACTGAACTATGGCTACACCTTC. It yields the protein CASSSQLNYGYTF.

This chain joins TRBV4-2 and TRBJ2-1; TRBD2 agrees at 7 bases. The CDR3 extends over 17 amino acids. Germline trimming cut 0 bases from V and 3 bases from J; bases unmatched to any gene: 8. Germline CDR1 reads LGHNA; CDR2 reads YNFKEQ. Here the CDR3 reads CASSQDLRTRVYNEQFF. CDR3 coding DNA: TGTGCCAGCAGCCAAGACCTCCGGACTAGGGTCTACAATGAGCAGTTCTTC.

This chain joins TRBV27 and TRBJ2-2, with a possible D match to TRBD2 (6 bases). Per the germline V gene, CDR1 is MNHEY and CDR2 is SMNVEV (reference sequence). The CDR3 length is 15 residues. Trimming shortened V by 2 bases and J by 1 base, and 8 bases separated the two germline ends. CDR3: CASSLGTLNTGELFF. The CDR3 bases are TGTGCCAGCAGTTTAGGGACTCTGAACACCGGGGAGCTGTTTTTT.

The rearrangement uses TRBV19 and TRBJ1-4, with D hard to call. The CDR3 is made up of 16 amino acids. CDR1 and CDR2 (germline): LNHDA, SQIVND (reference sequence). V lost 6 bases to trimming and J lost 10 bases, with 24 bases between them. CDR3 nucleotide sequence: TGTGCCAGTAGGGAGGAAGGGTGGCGGTTTTTTGGAAAACTGTTTTTT. It specifies CASREEGWRFFGKLFF.

J is TRBJ2-7 and V is TRBV10-3; D call uncertain. The CDR3 extends over 12 amino acids. Germline values: CDR1 ENHRY, CDR2 SYGVKD. V shed 6 bases and J shed 3 bases, with 9 bases lying between them. In DNA, the CDR3 is TGTGCCATCAGGTCTCAGGACTACGAGCAGTACTTC. Translation: CAIRSQDYEQYF.

This chain links TRBV29-1 with TRBJ2-1; 7 nucleotides line up with TRBD1. The trim removed 3 bases at V and 2 bases at J, leaving 7 bases unmatched. The CDR3 runs to 15 residues. CDR1 and CDR2 (germline): SQVTM, ANQGSEA. The CDR3 reads CSVDGTATTYNEQFF. The DNA for the CDR3 is TGCAGCGTTGACGGGACAGCCACAACCTACAATGAGCAGTTCTTC.

The chain employs TRBV11-2 and TRBJ1-5; D is perhaps TRBD1 (5 bases). CDR3 length: 12 amino acids. Trimming pared 5 bases from V and 7 bases from J, leaving 9 bases between. Per the germline V gene, CDR1 is SGHAT and CDR2 is FQNNGV. The CDR3 reads CASSQDSQPQHF. Written as DNA, the CDR3 is TGTGCCAGCAGCCAAGACAGCCAGCCCCAGCATTTT.

The rearrangement joins TRBV7-2 to TRBJ2-1, with 8 bases that match TRBD2. Losses at the gene ends were 2 bases for V and 4 bases for J; bases not matched to a gene: 4. This CDR3 has 15 residues. CDR1 and CDR2 from the germline V gene are SGHTA and FQGNSA. CDR3 protein: CASSLSTSGYNEQFF. CDR3 nucleotides: TGTGCCAGCAGCTTATCCACTAGCGGTTACAATGAGCAGTTCTTC.

The rearrangement links TRBV6-5 to TRBJ1-1; 8 bases fit TRBD1. The trim removed 5 bases at V and 7 bases at J, leaving 6 bases unmatched. The CDR3 loop spans 13 amino acids. The germline V gene has CDR1 MNHEY and CDR2 SVGAGI. CDR3 sequence (DNA): TGTGCCAGCAGTCCGGACAGGGCTCTTGAAGCTTTCTTT. It encodes CASSPDRALEAFF.

V is TRBV11-2 and J is TRBJ1-1, with D possibly TRBD1 on 6 matching bases. The length of the CDR3 is 15 residues. Trimming pared 2 bases from V and 1 base from J, leaving 11 bases between. Germline CDR1 SGHAT, CDR2 FQNNGV. CDR3: CASSLPWTENTEAFF. In DNA, the CDR3 is TGTGCCAGCAGCTTACCTTGGACAGAGAACACTGAAGCTTTCTTT.

Points on this clone: The sample contains more than one DNA sequence encoding this CDR3. V usage is TRBV7-2 and J usage is TRBJ2-5; unclear D gene. The ends were cut back, 2 bases at V and 5 bases at J, with 9 bases in the middle. This CDR3 has 13 amino acids. Looked up from germline, CDR1 is SGHTA and CDR2 is FQGNSA. The CDR3 spells CASSLSLGETQYF. The CDR3 DNA sequence: TGTGCCAGCAGCTTAAGTCTCGGGGAGACCCAGTACTTC.

The chain carries TRBV7-9 and TRBJ2-1; D gene unclear. The germline V gene has CDR1 SEHNR and CDR2 FQNEAQ (reference sequence). V shed 2 bases and J shed 0 bases, with 8 bases lying between them. The length of the CDR3 is 15 residues. CDR3 in amino acids: CASSLFAGSYNEQFF. The CDR3 nucleotides read TGTGCCAGCAGCTTATTCGCCGGCTCCTACAATGAGCAGTTCTTC.

The chain joins TRBV11-2 to TRBJ2-5; D perhaps matches TRBD2 (6 bases). CDR1 and CDR2 (germline): SGHAT, FQNNGV. Trimming stripped 3 bases from V and 5 bases from J, with 10 bases between. The CDR3 loop spans 13 amino acids. This CDR3 is CASSFLGRETQYF. For the CDR3, the DNA is TGTGCCAGCAGCTTTCTAGGGAGGGAGACCCAGTACTTC. Drawing the rest from reference TRBV11-2 and TRBJ2-5, the complete variable domain is EAGVAQSPRYKIIEKRQSVAFWCNPISGHATLYWYQQILGQGPKLLIQFQNNGVVDDSQLPKDRFSAERLKGVDSTLKIQPAKLEDSAVYLCASSFLGRETQYFGPGTRLLVL.